The sequence of this T cell receptor (beta chain) was determined in a study of monozygotic twins with cystic fibrosis. Whole-study results and caveats: Median Simpson clonality of approximately 0.0091 suggested naive T cells predominated. Shared CDR3 numbers were not associated with age, concordance or severity.

This CDR3 contains 15 residues. Per the germline V gene, CDR1 is SGDLS and CDR2 is YYNGEE. J was trimmed by 3 bases and V by 4 bases; bases with no gene match: 9. In regard to this clone: Antigen: not known.

Only in-frame clones appear in the TCRdb table, and some are missing; sequencing was by immunoSEQ multiplex PCR. The sample holds under 30,000 clones; 95% to 97% are singletons and the top ten take 2.7%. The chain is built from TRBV9 and TRBJ2-7; 8 positions match TRBD1. Sequencing was done on a sample of blood. The receptor comes from a girl aged 2-9 years with cystic fibrosis. In nucleotides, the CDR3 is TGTGCCAGCAGCCCGCCCGGGACAGGATTCTACGAGCAGTACTTC. It specifies CASSPPGTGFYEQYF.